A single sample is the source of the 22 T cell receptor beta chains below, sequenced in a study of control samples from healthy donors and cancer patients. Profiling relied on immunoSEQ multiplex PCR, and the TCRdb table lists in-frame clones only, not all of them. The sample has around 67,000 clones; roughly 90% are singletons. Input material: PBMCs. Receptors were obtained from a man aged 55-75 years with colorectal cancer.

The chain has TRBV11-2 and TRBJ1-3; tentatively, D is TRBD1 (6 bases). Trimming cost V 0 bases and J 4 bases, with 13 bases left between them. Germline CDR1 and CDR2: SGHAT and FQNNGV. The CDR3 contains 16 residues. In DNA form, the CDR3 reads TGTGCCAGCAGCTTAGAACGGGGGCTAATCGGAAACACCATATATTTT. Protein: CASSLERGLIGNTIYF.

CDR3 sequence: CASSIWTGSSYEQYF. For the CDR3, the DNA is TGTGCCAGTAGTATCTGGACAGGGAGCTCCTACGAGCAGTACTTC. The J gene is TRBJ2-7, the V gene TRBV19; 8 bases agree with TRBD1. With 3 bases clipped from V and 0 bases from J, the junction kept 4 bases outside the gene matches. The germline V gene has CDR1 LNHDA and CDR2 SQIVND (reference sequence). The CDR3 covers 15 residues.

The rearrangement joins TRBV18 to TRBJ1-5; TRBD1 might be the D (5 bases). V lost 3 bases and J lost 1, with 7 bases in between. The CDR3 is 14 amino acids. Germline loops: CDR1 KGHSH, CDR2 LQKENI. CDR3 DNA: TGTGCCAGCTCACCGGGGGGGAGCAATCAGCCCCAGCATTTT. Protein: CASSPGGSNQPQHF.

The chain has TRBV5-1 and TRBJ2-7; D possibly corresponds to TRBD2 (6 bases). The germline CDR1 and CDR2 sequences are SGHRS and YFSETQ. The V gene lost 4 bases and the J gene lost 4 bases, with 9 bases spanning the gap. The CDR3 length is 12 residues. The CDR3 protein is CASSTGTYEQYF. The CDR3 coding sequence is TGCGCCAGCAGCACGGGGACTTACGAGCAGTACTTC.

This chain uses TRBV3-1 (or the pseudogene TRBV3-2) with TRBJ1-2; tentatively, D is TRBD1 (5 bases). Germline V gene lookup returns CDR1 LGHDT and CDR2 YNNKEL (reference sequence). CDR3 length: 16 amino acids. Trimming removed 4 bases at V and 7 bases at J, with 22 bases between. CDR3 loop: CASSLQGRGLAAGYTF. CDR3 nucleotides: TGTGCCAGCAGCCTTCAGGGCCGGGGACTTGCAGCTGGCTACACCTTC.

J is TRBJ2-3 and V is TRBV9, with 10 bases lining up with TRBD2. This CDR3 is built from 16 residues. From germline, CDR1 is SGDLS and CDR2 YYNGEE. V gave up 0 bases and J gave up 3 bases; unmatched junction bases: 4. The CDR3 coding sequence is TGTGCCAGCAGCGTAGTGGCTAGCGGGGGTACAGATACGCAGTATTTT. It translates to CASSVVASGGTDTQYF.

The chain is built from TRBV19 and TRBJ1-4; possible D gene TRBD1, 5 bases. The CDR3 runs 13 residues. CDR1 is LNHDA, CDR2 SQIVND, per germline (reference sequence). The V and J ends lost 5 bases and 6 bases respectively, with 10 bases between them. In DNA, the CDR3 is TGTGCCAGTAGTGTGGCAGGGTATGAAAAACTGTTTTTT. Protein product: CASSVAGYEKLFF.

This chain links TRBV9 with TRBJ2-2; D remains ambiguous. The CDR3 consists of 14 residues. V was cut by 0 bases and J by 1 base, with 4 bases left in between. CDR1 is SGDLS and CDR2 is YYNGEE in the germline V gene. In DNA form, the CDR3 reads TGTGCCAGCAGCGTAGTGGGGAACACCGGGGAGCTGTTTTTT. Translation: CASSVVGNTGELFF. Drawing the rest from reference TRBV9 and TRBJ2-2, the complete variable domain is DSGVTQTPKHLITATGQRVTLRCSPRSGDLSVYWYQQSLDQGLQFLIQYYNGEERAKGNILERFSAQQFPDLHSELNLSSLELGDSALYFCASSVVGNTGELFFGEGSRLTVL.

The V call is TRBV18, the J call TRBJ1-2, with D perhaps TRBD1 (6 bases). The length of the CDR3 is 14 residues. V was clipped by 3 bases and J by 4 bases, with 12 bases between them. From germline, CDR1 is KGHSH and CDR2 LQKENI. CDR3 coding DNA: TGTGCCAGCTCACCCCAGGGGCCTCGCTATGGCTACACCTTC. Translating it yields CASSPQGPRYGYTF.

The chain joins TRBV7-9 to TRBJ2-3; 8 bases match TRBD2. CDR3 size: 15 residues. The V gene's germline CDR1 is SEHNR and CDR2 FQNEAQ (reference sequence). J lost 2 bases, V lost 5 bases, and 6 bases had no gene match. The CDR3 DNA sequence: TGTGCCAGCAGCCAACGGGGGGGGAACACAGATACGCAGTATTTT. It yields the protein CASSQRGGNTDTQYF.

This chain connects TRBV12-3 or TRBV12-4 to TRBJ1-1; D unclear. The V end lost 9 bases, the J end lost 1 base, and 12 bases lay between the germline ends. CDR3 length: 13 residues. CDR3 bases: TGTGCCAGTACCCGACTGGAGAACACTGAAGCTTTCTTT. Protein: CASTRLENTEAFF.

The chain employs TRBV6-5 and TRBJ2-7, with D unclear. Germline V gene data show CDR1 as MNHEY and CDR2 as SVGAGI. CDR3 length: 11 amino acids. V was trimmed by 7 bases and J by 3 bases, leaving 7 bases between them. CDR3 residues: CASTGHYEQYF. The CDR3 nucleotides are TGTGCCAGCACGGGCCACTACGAGCAGTACTTC.

The genes are TRBV20-1 and TRBJ2-1; tentatively, D is TRBD2 (7 bases). Trimming cost V 3 bases and J 6 bases, with 12 bases left between them. Germline-derived CDR1 and CDR2 are DFQATT and SNEGSKA (reference sequence). CDR3 length: 13 amino acids. CDR3 loop: CSASPGGLNEQFF. The CDR3 bases are TGCAGTGCTAGTCCCGGGGGGCTCAATGAGCAGTTCTTC.

A note on this clone: Within the sample, other DNA sequences also encode this same CDR3. CDR3 sequence: CASSVGGGNYGYTF. CDR3 DNA: TGTGCCAGCAGCGTAGGTGGCGGTAACTATGGCTACACCTTC. The J gene is TRBJ1-2, the V gene TRBV9; D not certain. The length of the CDR3 is 14 residues. CDR1 SGDLS and CDR2 YYNGEE come from the germline V gene. Trimming shortened V by 0 bases and J by 1 base, and 7 bases separated the two germline ends.

The V gene is TRBV7-2, the J gene TRBJ2-5; TRBD1 might be the D (6 bases). CDR3 length equals 14 residues. Germline CDR1 SGHTA, CDR2 FQGNSA. Between the trimmed V and J ends, which lost 1 base and 4 bases, there was a span of 10 bases. CDR3 amino acids: CASSLGQAPETQYF. The CDR3 nucleotides are TGTGCCAGCAGCTTAGGACAGGCCCCAGAGACCCAGTACTTC.

The chain combines TRBV27 with TRBJ2-5; 8 bases map to TRBD1. Germline assignment: CDR1 MNHEY and CDR2 SMNVEV (reference sequence). The CDR3 length is 19 residues. Trimming at V came to 1 base and at J to 5 bases, leaving 18 bases not matched to a gene. The chain's CDR3 is CASSLFGRGREGLAETQYF. The CDR3 region has the DNA TGTGCCAGCAGTTTATTTGGCAGGGGGCGCGAAGGGCTTGCGGAGACCCAGTACTTC.

The V call is TRBV7-3, the J call TRBJ2-5; tentatively, D is TRBD1 or TRBD2 (6 bases each). The CDR3 contains 14 residues. CDR1 is SGHTA, CDR2 FQGTGA, per germline. The V end lost 5 bases, the J end lost 5 bases, and 15 bases lay between the germline ends. The CDR3 DNA reads TGTGCCAGCAGCCGGGGAGGTGGGGGCGAGACCCAGTACTTC. Its protein is CASSRGGGGETQYF.

The rearrangement joins TRBV3-1 (or the pseudogene TRBV3-2) to TRBJ1-1; no clear D gene. Germline assignment: CDR1 LGHDT and CDR2 YNNKEL (reference sequence). This CDR3 region has 13 residues. With 1 base removed from V and 2 bases from J, the gap between germline ends came to 5 bases. The CDR3 is CASSQVSNTEAFF. The CDR3, as DNA: TGTGCCAGCAGCCAAGTTTCTAACACTGAAGCTTTCTTT.

The J gene is TRBJ1-4, the V gene TRBV5-1, with a tentative D call TRBD1 (6 bases). The CDR3 totals 16 residues. Trimming took off 0 bases at V and 8 bases at J, with 17 bases between the two ends. Germline CDR1 is SGHRS and CDR2 is YFSETQ. The CDR3 here is CASSLESGASTEKLFF. CDR3 DNA: TGCGCCAGCAGCTTGGAGTCGGGGGCTTCCACAGAAAAACTGTTTTTT.

The gene calls are TRBV18 and TRBJ2-7; D may be TRBD2 (6 bases). This CDR3 is 12 amino acids long. Germline CDR1 is KGHSH and CDR2 is LQKENI. The V gene lost 4 bases and the J gene lost 6 bases, with 10 bases spanning the gap. The CDR3 loop reads CASSRGVSEQYF. CDR3 DNA: TGTGCCAGCTCACGGGGGGTGAGCGAGCAGTACTTC.

The chain recombines TRBV6-6 with TRBJ2-7, with D perhaps given as TRBD1 or TRBD2 (5 bases each). This CDR3 region has 16 residues. Trimming stripped 6 bases from V and 3 bases from J, with 21 bases between. Germline V CDR1 and CDR2: MNHNY, SVGAGI (reference sequence). CDR3 DNA: TGTGCCAGCAGCCAGCCCGGGACCAAGGTTGTCTACGAGCAGTACTTC. The encoded protein is CASSQPGTKVVYEQYF.

CDR3 coding DNA: TGTGCCAGCAGCGGGGGACAGGGGATCCCTGAAGCTTTCTTT. Translation: CASSGGQGIPEAFF. The chain has TRBV7-9 and TRBJ1-1; TRBD1 matches 10 bases. CDR3 size: 14 residues. CDR1 is SEHNR, CDR2 FQNEAQ, per germline (reference sequence). Germline trimming cut 5 bases from V and 6 bases from J; bases unmatched to any gene: 6.